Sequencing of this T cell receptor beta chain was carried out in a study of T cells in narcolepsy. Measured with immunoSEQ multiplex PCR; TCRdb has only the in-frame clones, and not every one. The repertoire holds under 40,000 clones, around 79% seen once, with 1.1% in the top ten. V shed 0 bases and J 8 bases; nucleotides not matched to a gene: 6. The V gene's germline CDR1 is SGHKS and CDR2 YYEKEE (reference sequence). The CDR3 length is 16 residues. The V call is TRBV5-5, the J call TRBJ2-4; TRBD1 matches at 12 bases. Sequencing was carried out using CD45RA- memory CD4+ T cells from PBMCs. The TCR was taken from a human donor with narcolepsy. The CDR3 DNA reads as TGTGCCAGCAGCTTGGAAGGGACAGGGGGCAGGGACATTCAGTACTTC. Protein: CASSLEGTGGRDIQYF.